Below, 29 T cell receptor beta chains from the same sample are listed, as sequenced in a study of OX40 agonist ivuxolimab in advanced cancers. Some clones are missing from TCRdb's copy, which holds only in-frame ones; the method was immunoSEQ multiplex PCR. This table has nearly 80,000 clones, about 85% appearing once. The material sequenced was CD4+ or CD8+ T cells sorted from blood, taken in a trial of the OX40 agonist ivuxolimab. The origin of the receptors is an adult with an advanced solid tumor such as melanoma, head and neck, liver or kidney cancer.

This clone was picked up a small number of times. This chain uses TRBV14 with TRBJ2-3; 7 nucleotides agree with TRBD1. The V and J ends lost 1 base and 7 bases, in that order; junction bases with no gene match: 11. CDR3 length: 16 amino acids. Per germline, CDR1 SGHDN and CDR2 FVKESK. The CDR3 DNA reads as TGTGCCAGCAGCCAAGGTCTCAGTACAGGGGCGAATACGCAGTATTTT. It is translated as CASSQGLSTGANTQYF.

This sequence joins TRBV2 and TRBJ2-7, with D perhaps matching TRBD2 (6 bases). V was clipped by 8 bases and J by 3 bases, with 17 bases between them. CDR1 and CDR2 (germline): SNHLY, FYNNEI. The CDR3 covers 14 residues. This CDR3 is CASSSREHIYEQYF. CDR3 sequence (DNA): TGTGCCAGCTCCTCCCGGGAGCACATCTACGAGCAGTACTTC.

This clone was seen more than once but under ten times. This chain connects TRBV11-2 to TRBJ2-7; tentative D call: TRBD2 (6 bases). CDR3 length: 18 residues. The V end was cut by 5 bases, the J end by 0 bases, with 23 bases between. The germline CDR1 and CDR2 sequences are SGHAT and FQNNGV. Written as DNA, the CDR3 is TGTGCCAGCAGCCCGCGATGGCGGGATTTAGGCGGCTCCTACGAGCAGTACTTC. It specifies CASSPRWRDLGGSYEQYF.

The chain combines TRBV11-2 with TRBJ1-5; D unclear. V was shortened by 5 bases and J by 0 bases, with 5 bases between the two germline ends. This CDR3 comprises 13 residues. Germline V gene lookup returns CDR1 SGHAT and CDR2 FQNNGV. CDR3 sequence: CASSANSNQPQHF. CDR3 DNA: TGTGCCAGCAGCGCGAATAGCAATCAGCCCCAGCATTTT.

CDR3: CASSQDRLAEAKNIQYF. In DNA, the CDR3 is TGCGCCAGCAGCCAAGATCGCCTAGCGGAGGCCAAAAACATTCAGTACTTC. The chain has TRBV4-3 and TRBJ2-4, with 7 bases fitting TRBD2. The CDR3 extends over 17 amino acids. Germline lookup yields CDR1 LGHNA and CDR2 YSLEER. V was clipped by 0 bases and J by 1 base; unmatched bases: 6.

The chain uses TRBV5-4 and TRBJ2-5; D call uncertain. Germline loops: CDR1 SGHNT, CDR2 YYREEE (reference sequence). V shed 1 base and J shed 3 bases, with 7 bases lying between them. CDR3 length: 13 residues. CDR3: CASSLRVEETQYF. CDR3 bases: TGTGCCAGCAGCTTGAGGGTGGAAGAGACCCAGTACTTC. Combining the CDR3 with reference TRBV5-4 and TRBJ2-5 gives the whole variable domain ETGVTQSPTHLIKTRGQQVTLRCSSQSGHNTVSWYQQALGQGPQFIFQYYREEENGRGNFPPRFSGLQFPNYSSELNVNALELDDSALYLCASSLRVEETQYFGPGTRLLVL.

This sequence joins TRBV9 and TRBJ2-2; D call uncertain. Trimming cost V 5 bases and J 7 bases, with 9 bases left between them. CDR3 size: 12 residues. The germline CDR1 and CDR2 sequences are SGDLS and YYNGEE. The CDR3 loop reads CASRGFDGELFF. CDR3 coding DNA: TGTGCCAGCAGGGGCTTTGACGGGGAGCTGTTTTTT.

The chain recombines TRBV10-1 with TRBJ2-2; D is possibly TRBD1 or TRBD2 (5 bases each). Germline V gene lookup returns CDR1 WNHNN and CDR2 SYGVQD (reference sequence). V lost 3 bases to trimming and J lost 4 bases, with 18 bases between them. The CDR3 length is 17 residues. CDR3 loop: CASSESPGDPTTGELFF. DNA for the CDR3: TGCGCCAGCAGTGAATCGCCCGGGGACCCGACCACCGGGGAGCTGTTTTTT.

The chain joins TRBV6-1 to TRBJ2-7, with D unclear. The CDR3 runs to 14 residues. V was trimmed by 4 bases and J by 3 bases, leaving 13 bases between them. CDR1 is MNHNS and CDR2 is SASEGT in the germline V gene. The CDR3 DNA reads as TGTGCCAGCAGTGTTGGCACCACCCACTACGAGCAGTACTTC. It yields the protein CASSVGTTHYEQYF.

This chain connects TRBV6-1 to TRBJ2-7; TRBD1 aligns across 7 bases. V trimming: 7 bases; J trimming: 3 bases; junction bases outside the gene matches: 6. The CDR3 runs 13 residues. Germline lookup yields CDR1 MNHNS and CDR2 SASEGT. Written as DNA, the CDR3 is TGTGCCAGCAACGAAGGGACAGTCTACGAGCAGTACTTC. Its translation: CASNEGTVYEQYF.

This chain links TRBV27 with TRBJ2-1; D tentatively reads TRBD1 or TRBD2 (5 bases each). This CDR3 has 14 amino acids. The V end was cut by 6 bases, the J end by 7 bases, with 16 bases between. The V gene's germline CDR1 is MNHEY and CDR2 SMNVEV (reference sequence). This CDR3 reads CASRMTEEGNEQFF. Here the CDR3 DNA reads TGTGCCAGCAGGATGACAGAAGAGGGGAATGAGCAGTTCTTC.

The chain couples TRBV4-1 to TRBJ1-4; 9 positions match TRBD1. V shed 2 bases and J 2 bases; nucleotides not matched to a gene: 6. Germline-derived CDR1 and CDR2 are MGHRA and YSYEKL. This CDR3 spans 17 amino acids. CDR3 amino acids: CASSQPRDRDTNEKLFF. CDR3 DNA: TGCGCCAGCAGCCAACCCCGGGACAGGGACACTAATGAAAAACTGTTTTTT.

The chain carries TRBV5-6 and TRBJ2-1; no clear D gene. CDR1 SGHDT and CDR2 YYEEEE come from the germline V gene. The V end lost 0 bases, the J end lost 7 bases, and 5 bases lay between the germline ends. This CDR3 spans 12 amino acids. The CDR3: CASSLVENEQFF. In DNA form, the CDR3 reads TGTGCCAGCAGCTTGGTAGAAAATGAGCAGTTCTTC.

The rearrangement uses TRBV29-1 and TRBJ1-1, with unresolved D. From germline, CDR1 is SQVTM and CDR2 ANQGSEA. The CDR3 runs 13 residues. With 4 bases removed from V and 10 bases from J, the gap between germline ends came to 19 bases. In DNA form, the CDR3 reads TGCAGCGTTGTGGAGGGTTTGGGTTTGTTAGCTTTCTTT. Translating it yields CSVVEGLGLLAFF.

CDR3: CASSSTSGDSYEQYF. The CDR3 region has the DNA TGTGCCAGCAGCTCTACTAGCGGGGACTCCTACGAGCAGTACTTC. V and J are TRBV7-2 and TRBJ2-7, with 10 bases fitting TRBD2. CDR1 is SGHTA, CDR2 FQGNSA, per germline. The V segment lost 4 bases and the J segment 0 bases; nucleotides outside the gene matches: 3. The CDR3 totals 15 residues.

The V and J genes are TRBV6-5 and TRBJ1-1; D is uncertain. Trimming shortened V by 6 bases and J by 1 base, and 9 bases separated the two germline ends. Germline CDR1 and CDR2: MNHEY and SVGAGI. The CDR3 has 13 amino acids. CDR3 amino acids: CASRSPKNTEAFF. The CDR3 DNA reads as TGTGCCAGCAGATCCCCGAAGAACACTGAAGCTTTCTTT.

V is TRBV5-1 and J is TRBJ1-2; the D gene is possibly TRBD1 (6 bases). In germline, CDR1 is SGHRS, CDR2 YFSETQ. The CDR3 has 14 amino acids. The V and J ends lost 0 bases and 6 bases respectively, with 12 bases between them. The CDR3 DNA follows: TGCGCCAGCAGCTTGGATACAGGGTGGAATGGCTACACCTTC. Encoded protein: CASSLDTGWNGYTF.

The rearrangement links TRBV2 to TRBJ2-4, with 7 bases fitting TRBD2. The CDR3 is 17 amino acids. The V segment lost 4 bases and the J segment 0 bases; nucleotides outside the gene matches: 9. CDR1 is SNHLY, CDR2 FYNNEI, per germline. CDR3 DNA sequence: TGTGCCAGCAGTGTCCCTACGACTAGCTTAGCCAAAAACATTCAGTACTTC. Encoded protein: CASSVPTTSLAKNIQYF.

This sequence joins TRBV7-9 and TRBJ2-7; 7 nucleotides line up with TRBD1. Germline V gene sequence: CDR1 SEHNR, CDR2 FQNEAQ (reference sequence). The CDR3 sequence is 13 residues long. The V segment lost 11 bases and the J segment 3 bases; nucleotides outside the gene matches: 10. The CDR3 here is CAGDRDGGYEQYF. CDR3 in DNA: TGTGCCGGCGACAGGGACGGTGGCTACGAGCAGTACTTC.

The chain couples TRBV28 to TRBJ2-7; 7 positions match TRBD1. J gave up 2 bases and V 3 bases, and 10 bases lay outside the gene matches. The CDR3 has 16 residues. Germline assignment: CDR1 MDHEN and CDR2 SYDVKM. CDR3 loop: CASSFRTGGRAYEQYF. DNA of the CDR3: TGTGCCAGCAGTTTTAGGACAGGCGGTCGCGCCTACGAGCAGTACTTC.

The gene calls are TRBV2 and TRBJ2-5, with 7 bases aligning to TRBD1. The CDR3 sequence is 13 residues long. J was trimmed by 3 bases and V by 8 bases; bases with no gene match: 6. CDR1 is SNHLY and CDR2 is FYNNEI in the germline V gene. The CDR3 sequence is CASGYQGEETQYF. CDR3 DNA sequence: TGTGCCAGCGGCTATCAGGGGGAAGAGACCCAGTACTTC. Full variable domain (missing parts from reference TRBV2 and TRBJ2-5): EPEVTQTPSHQVTQMGQEVILRCVPISNHLYFYWYRQILGQKVEFLVSFYNNEISEKSEIFDDQFSVERPDGSNFTLKIRSTKLEDSAMYFCASGYQGEETQYFGPGTRLLVL.

The rearrangement uses TRBV13 and TRBJ2-7; 7 nucleotides match TRBD2. With 7 bases clipped from V and 4 bases from J, the junction kept 13 bases outside the gene matches. This CDR3 contains 15 residues. From germline, CDR1 is PRHDT and CDR2 FYEKMQ (reference sequence). CDR3 residues: CASTIGRARRYEQYF. CDR3 in DNA: TGTGCCAGCACTATTGGGAGGGCCAGGAGGTACGAGCAGTACTTC.

This clone has just a few counts. The V gene is TRBV15, the J gene TRBJ2-7, with 7 bases lining up with TRBD1. From germline, CDR1 is LNHNV and CDR2 YYDKDF (reference sequence). The CDR3 loop spans 14 amino acids. V was pared by 2 bases and J by 4 bases, with 5 bases of the junction left unmatched. The CDR3 region is CATSRLGQMYEQYF. CDR3 in DNA: TGTGCCACCAGCAGACTGGGACAGATGTACGAGCAGTACTTC. Filled out from reference TRBV15 and TRBJ2-7, the complete variable domain reads DAMVIQNPRYQVTQFGKPVTLSCSQTLNHNVMYWYQQKSSQAPKLLFHYYDKDFNNEADTPDNFQSRRPNTSFCFLDIRSPGLGDTAMYLCATSRLGQMYEQYFGPGTRLTVT.

The rearrangement joins TRBV6-5 to TRBJ1-4, with 11 bases lining up with TRBD1. V lost 5 bases, J lost 8 bases, and 7 bases stayed unmatched. Germline loops: CDR1 MNHEY, CDR2 SVGAGI. CDR3 length: 15 amino acids. This CDR3 is CASSRMGQGVEKLFF. CDR3 in DNA: TGTGCCAGCAGTCGAATGGGACAGGGGGTCGAAAAACTGTTTTTT.

The rearrangement links TRBV10-3 to TRBJ2-3; 8 bases align to TRBD2. V dropped 3 bases and J dropped 5; count of bases not matched to a gene: 7. This CDR3 has 15 amino acids. The V gene's germline CDR1 is ENHRY and CDR2 SYGVKD. The CDR3 spells CAISESGSDEDTQYF. Written as DNA, the CDR3 is TGTGCCATCAGTGAAAGCGGGAGTGATGAAGATACGCAGTATTTT.

The chain recombines TRBV7-9 with TRBJ2-1, with TRBD2 as a possible D gene (6 bases). The CDR3 runs 16 residues. The V gene lost 5 bases and the J gene lost 3 bases, with 17 bases spanning the gap. Germline V gene sequence: CDR1 SEHNR, CDR2 FQNEAQ (reference sequence). CDR3: CASSPSSGPVYNEQFF. The DNA of the CDR3 is TGTGCCAGCAGCCCCAGCAGCGGGCCCGTCTACAATGAGCAGTTCTTC.

J is TRBJ1-5 and V is TRBV5-1; D not certain. The CDR3 is 16 residues long. Looked up from germline, CDR1 is SGHRS and CDR2 is YFSETQ. Between the trimmed V and J ends, which lost 0 bases and 6 bases, there was a span of 16 bases. The CDR3 sequence is CASSLGGPGAAQPQHF. For the CDR3, the DNA is TGCGCCAGCAGCTTGGGAGGGCCGGGAGCGGCTCAGCCCCAGCATTTT.

This chain joins TRBV28 and TRBJ2-3; D is perhaps TRBD1 or TRBD2 (6 bases each). Germline CDR1 and CDR2: MDHEN and SYDVKM. The V end lost 7 bases, the J end lost 2 bases, and 19 bases lay between the germline ends. This CDR3 comprises 16 residues. The CDR3 DNA reads as TGTGCCAGCATCGTAGGGGGGAGCCCCAACACAGATACGCAGTATTTT. This sequence encodes CASIVGGSPNTDTQYF.

The rearrangement uses TRBV4-1 and TRBJ1-1; no definite D call. Germline lookup yields CDR1 MGHRA and CDR2 YSYEKL. This CDR3 has 15 amino acids. V dropped 1 base and J dropped 5 bases, with 14 bases sitting between them. The CDR3 region is CASSQALGYGTEAFF. The CDR3 DNA reads TGCGCCAGCAGCCAAGCCCTGGGGTACGGGACTGAAGCTTTCTTT.